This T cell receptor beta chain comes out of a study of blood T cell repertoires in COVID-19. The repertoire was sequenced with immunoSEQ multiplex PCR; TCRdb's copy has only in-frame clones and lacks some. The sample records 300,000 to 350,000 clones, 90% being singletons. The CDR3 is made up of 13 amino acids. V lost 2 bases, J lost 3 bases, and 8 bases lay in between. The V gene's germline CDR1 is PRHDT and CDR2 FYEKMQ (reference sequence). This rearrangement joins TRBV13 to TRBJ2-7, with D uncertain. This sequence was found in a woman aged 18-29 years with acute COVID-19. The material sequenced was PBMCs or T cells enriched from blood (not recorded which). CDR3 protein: CASSLPPIYEQYF. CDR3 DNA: TGTGCCAGCAGCTTACCCCCCATCTACGAGCAGTACTTC.